This T cell receptor beta chain emerged from a study of CD8 T cells in Susac syndrome (dated by TCRdb to about 2019). Looking at the study overall: Whether CD8+ T cell activation and differentiation in Susac syndrome was antigen driven was tested using repertoire sequencing. What the study reported, not specific to this receptor: The number of individuals in the TCR sequencing and HLA analysis was acknowledged as relatively small.

RNA was extracted with the RNeasy kit and 0.5 to 1 ug was reverse transcribed using random hexamers. The immunoSEQ multiplex PCR assay, which covers 54 Vbeta and 13 Jbeta segments, was used to amplify TCR beta CDR3 regions. Bias from PCR amplification was corrected by using a synthetic template baseline for primer optimization and for computational correction. As for the authors' bioinformatics: Only productive sequences were kept, with reads annotated to V, D and J genes according to IMGT and analyzed in immunoSEQ Analyzer. To calculate clonality, Shannon entropy was normalized by log2 of the number of productive unique sequences and then subtracted from one. Public and private clones were assessed among the 100 most prevalent clones of each patient and control. Clones were defined as Susac-specific when absent from the healthy and MS cohorts, from roughly 1,000 published viral clones and from other ImmuneACCESS disease sequences. TCRdb cleaned the public reads at Q25 with fastp, built clones with MiXCR and kept in-frame beta chains. Rows merge per CDR3 protein into single entries with the most common DNA and genes. For this entry, the V and J calls and clone size follow TCRdb and not the study's own pipeline. A total of approximately 210,000 distinct CDR3 sequences appear in this sample, about 96% of them only once. Jointly, the top ten make up 0.085% to 0.095% of the sample.

High-throughput TCR beta sequencing profiled peripheral blood CD8+ and CD4+ T cells from healthy donors, Susac syndrome patients and multiple sclerosis patients. The multiple sclerosis controls were treatment-naive patients whose relapsing-remitting disease, either stable or active, fulfilled the revised McDonald criteria. Bulk CD8+ and CD4+ T cells were purified by magnetic negative isolation, whereas CD8+ TEMRA cells were enriched by FACS. Blood was drawn into EDTA tubes, processed within 24 hours, and PBMCs were isolated by density gradient centrifugation. PBMCs intended for TCR sequencing were cryopreserved in liquid nitrogen and thawed later in a water bath at 37 degrees C. The sorted or isolated CD4+, CD8+ and CD8+ TEMRA cells had a purity of 90% or higher. Turning to this clonotype: Its cognate antigen has yet to be identified. No clone much larger than this one lies a single base away; base qualities are absent.

Including cysteine and phenylalanine, the CDR3 has 12 amino acids. The kept DNA is CDR3 alone, 36 bases in frame from the first base. The V and J ends are trimmed by 5 bases and 7 bases, leaving 12 bases between them. The germline V gene sets CDR1 to MDHEN and CDR2 to SYDVKM. The specimen was CD4+ T cells from PBMCs. The clonotype originates from a human donor with multiple sclerosis. The chain was built from TRBV28 and TRBJ2-7, and perhaps TRBD1 as D gene, on 5 matching bases. The nucleotide sequence reads TGTGCCAGCAGTCCAGGGTTTTGGGAGCAGTACTTC. Its translation is CASSPGFWEQYF.